A single sample gave rise to the 2 T cell receptor beta chains below, sequenced in a study of cytomegalovirus exposure and HLA in healthy donors. Sequenced by immunoSEQ multiplex PCR; TCRdb stores in-frame clones only, minus some. The sample shows about 140,000 clones, approximately 86% of them seen only once. The sequenced sample was PBMCs. The receptors were sampled from a man younger than 35 in good health and CMV-seropositive.

The chain combines TRBV6-1 with TRBJ2-7, with D maybe TRBD2 (6 bases). Germline V gives CDR1 MNHNS, CDR2 SASEGT. Deletions cut 3 bases from V and 4 bases from J, with 16 bases between. This CDR3 is 15 amino acids long. The DNA of the CDR3 is TGTGCCAGCAGTGACTGGGACCTGGAGGGATACGAGCAGTACTTC. It yields the protein CASSDWDLEGYEQYF.

The chain has TRBV25-1 and TRBJ1-5, with 10 bases aligning to TRBD1. The V and J ends lost 4 bases and 12 bases, in that order; junction bases with no gene match: 9. Germline V gene sequence: CDR1 MGHDK, CDR2 SYGVNS. This CDR3 comprises 14 residues. CDR3 sequence (DNA): TGTGCCAGCAGTGCCCCGGGACAGGGGAAGCGCCAGCATTTT. The encoded protein is CASSAPGQGKRQHF.